The text below deals with one T cell receptor beta chain. Here immunoSEQ multiplex PCR was the method, and the copy in TCRdb shows in-frame clones only, minus some. The sample lists roughly 200,000 clones; roughly 79% were seen once. The data are from a study of blood T cell repertoires in COVID-19. As for the study in general: T cells, B-cell-depleted T cells, or PBMCs provided the cDNA or gDNA that served as material.

Germline-derived CDR1 and CDR2 are MNHEY and SMNVEV (reference sequence). The CDR3 runs to 14 residues. V dropped 3 bases and J dropped 3 bases, with 6 bases sitting between them. The clonotype was recovered from a middle-aged woman with COVID-19, enrolled during active disease. The chain couples TRBV27 to TRBJ2-6; the D is unclear. What was sequenced was peripheral blood. CDR3: CASSLGFGANVLTF. The DNA of the CDR3 is TGTGCCAGCAGTTTGGGCTTTGGGGCCAACGTCCTGACTTTC.